Listed below are T cell receptor beta chains from one sample, sequenced in a study of CD4 T cells in relation to SARS-CoV-2 and coronaviruses. Libraries were prepared by immunoSEQ multiplex PCR; TCRdb keeps only in-frame clonotypes and omits some of them. Among under 25,000 clones listed, approximately 80% were seen once. Their cognate antigens are unknown. The sample was CD4+ T cells from PBMCs, cultured in vitro. These receptors all stem from a human donor in good health. CDR3s include the opening cysteine and the closing phenylalanine or tryptophan.

j_call: TRBJ2-1
v_call: TRBV19
cdr3_aa: CASSIPSGSYEQFF

j_call: TRBJ2-5
v_call: TRBV11-2
cdr3_aa: CASSLPETQYF

j_call: TRBJ2-7
v_call: TRBV29-1
cdr3_aa: CSVERANSLSYEQYF

j_call: TRBJ2-3
v_call: TRBV18
cdr3_aa: CASSPVLGVADTQYF

j_call: TRBJ1-1
v_call: TRBV2
cdr3_aa: CASRRAGAWVNTEAFF

j_call: TRBJ1-2
v_call: TRBV3-1/TRBV3-2
cdr3_aa: CASSPSLGSYGYTF

j_call: TRBJ2-2
v_call: TRBV18
cdr3_aa: CASSPASSRQGAIGELFF

j_call: TRBJ2-5
v_call: TRBV4-2
cdr3_aa: CASSQEGLGQETQYF

j_call: TRBJ1-6
v_call: TRBV30
cdr3_aa: CACDTGSSYNSPLHF

j_call: TRBJ2-6
v_call: TRBV5-1
cdr3_aa: CASSPPEYSGANVLTF

j_call: TRBJ1-1
v_call: TRBV7-3
cdr3_aa: CASSFSGSSSAEAFF

j_call: TRBJ2-1
v_call: TRBV5-6
cdr3_aa: CASSLGVVSYNEQFF

j_call: TRBJ1-3
v_call: TRBV2
cdr3_aa: CASSETGFRNTIYF

j_call: TRBJ1-6
v_call: TRBV19
cdr3_aa: CASSISDSPLHF

j_call: TRBJ2-7
v_call: TRBV28
cdr3_aa: CASRPLGGRDEQYF

j_call: TRBJ2-1
v_call: TRBV27
cdr3_aa: CASSEFGTFGDNEQFF

j_call: TRBJ2-3
v_call: TRBV18
cdr3_aa: CASSLTSDVADTQYF

j_call: TRBJ2-1
v_call: TRBV5-1
cdr3_aa: CASSLLADSYNEQFF

j_call: TRBJ2-1
v_call: TRBV7-2
cdr3_aa: CASSYSGPSSYNEQFF

j_call: TRBJ1-1
v_call: TRBV2
cdr3_aa: CASSEEMNTEAFF

j_call: TRBJ1-2
v_call: TRBV25-1
cdr3_aa: CASSAGRQSYTF

j_call: TRBJ2-3
v_call: TRBV3-1/TRBV3-2
cdr3_aa: CASSLTGTSTDTQYF

j_call: TRBJ2-5
v_call: TRBV3-1/TRBV3-2
cdr3_aa: CASSGGSKETQYF

j_call: TRBJ1-5
v_call: TRBV28
cdr3_aa: CASSLTGIRSNQPQHF

j_call: TRBJ2-7
v_call: TRBV20-1
cdr3_aa: CSARVMEVEYF

j_call: TRBJ1-1
v_call: TRBV5-1
cdr3_aa: CASSLMSRGKNTEAFF

j_call: TRBJ1-5
v_call: TRBV2
cdr3_aa: CASTGIASNQPQHF

j_call: TRBJ2-5
v_call: TRBV19
cdr3_aa: CASSIEKGLAGGETQYF

j_call: TRBJ2-1
v_call: TRBV4-2
cdr3_aa: CASSQSFHEQFF

j_call: TRBJ2-1
v_call: TRBV27
cdr3_aa: CASSEYRSYNEQFF

j_call: TRBJ2-1
v_call: TRBV11-2
cdr3_aa: CASSSQLGPYNEQFF

j_call: TRBJ2-2
v_call: TRBV6-4
cdr3_aa: CASSNLGPFLAGVSGELFF

j_call: TRBJ2-3
v_call: TRBV7-6
cdr3_aa: CASSLSSSGRVVTQYF

j_call: TRBJ2-7
v_call: TRBV5-1
cdr3_aa: CASSPPLAGVYEQYF